The source of this T cell receptor (beta chain) is a study of T-cell reconstitution after alpha-beta-depleted transplantation in children. The study's findings and limits: Some patients showed high day-60 TCRbeta diversity, which derived from surviving recipient T cells and thymic progenitors.

Trimming left V 0 bases short and J 9 bases short, with 12 bases between. This CDR3 region has 13 residues. Looked up from germline, CDR1 is DFQATT and CDR2 is SNEGSKA (reference sequence). This clonotype was seen only a few times. Its target is unknown. A library of TCRbeta sequences, prepared with unique molecular identifiers, was generated. TCRdb ran MiXCR on the PCR reads and lists one entry per CDR3 protein. The sample holds hundreds of thousands of distinct CDR3 sequences; roughly 13% are singletons and the top ten take around 2.2%. The source of this sequence is a male patient between 10 and 17 years old who had a stem cell transplant for acute myeloid leukemia, so the T cells may come from the graft donor. The genes are TRBV20-1 and TRBJ2-4; possibly TRBD2 for D (5 bases). Source: PBMCs, mostly from graft donor cells, taken 360 days after TCRalphabeta/CD19-depleted stem cell transplant. The DNA of the CDR3 is TGCAGTGCTAGAGAGTTACTAGTTTCCATTCAGTACTTC. Its translation: CSARELLVSIQYF.